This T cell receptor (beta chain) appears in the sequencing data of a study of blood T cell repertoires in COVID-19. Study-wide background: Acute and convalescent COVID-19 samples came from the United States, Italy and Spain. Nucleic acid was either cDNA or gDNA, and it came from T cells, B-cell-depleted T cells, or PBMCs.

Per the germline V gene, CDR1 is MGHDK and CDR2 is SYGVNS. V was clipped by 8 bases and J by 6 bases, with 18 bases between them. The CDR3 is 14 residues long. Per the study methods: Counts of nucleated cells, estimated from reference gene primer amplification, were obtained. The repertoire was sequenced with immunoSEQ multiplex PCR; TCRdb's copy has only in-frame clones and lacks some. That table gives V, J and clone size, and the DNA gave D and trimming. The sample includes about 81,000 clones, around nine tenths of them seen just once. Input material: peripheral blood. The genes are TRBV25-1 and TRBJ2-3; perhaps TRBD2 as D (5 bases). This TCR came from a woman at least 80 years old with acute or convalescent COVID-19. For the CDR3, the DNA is TGTGCCAGCCGCCGGCCGGGATCGGACGATACGCAGTATTTT. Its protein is CASRRPGSDDTQYF.